This T cell receptor (beta chain) was documented in a study of PD-L1 blockade in urothelial cancer. The overall study: Researchers found blood samples held a median of roughly 140,000 T cells.

From germline, CDR1 is SGHDT and CDR2 YYEEEE. The CDR3 length is 15 residues. Trimming left V 6 bases short and J 1 base short, with 14 bases between. Spiking each PCR with synthetic TCR analog templates was performed. TCRdb's copy holds only in-frame clones and misses some; the assay was immunoSEQ multiplex PCR. The sample has approximately 38,000 clones, around 88% seen once. The TCR was taken from a man between 60 and 75 years old with urothelial cancer. Sequences were derived from PBMCs, sampled around atezolizumab (anti-PD-L1) treatment. This rearrangement joins TRBV5-6 to TRBJ1-3; D is possibly TRBD1 (6 bases). The CDR3 DNA follows: TGTGCCAGCACCAATTGGGGGACATCTGGAAACACCATATATTTT. This sequence encodes CASTNWGTSGNTIYF.